This TCR beta chain was captured by sequencing in a study of shared clonotypes between healthy human individuals. About the study: The people who gave samples were two women and a few men aged 18 to 49. Study-level points and caveats: Estimated clonotype richness was generally higher in naive than memory subsets. In a few donors, about 5% of naive CD4 clonotypes appeared in common.

The CDR3 runs to 13 residues. Per the germline V gene, CDR1 is SEHNR and CDR2 is FQNEAQ (reference sequence). Trimming pared 5 bases from V and 1 base from J, leaving 5 bases between. CD8 cells classed as naive were CD45RO-negative and positively selected for CCR7, excluding terminally differentiated effector memory CD45RA+ cells. All donors were Caucasian adults living in Nashville, Tennessee. In the case of this clone: No antigen is known for it.

Sequencing was performed with immunoSEQ multiplex PCR; in TCRdb, only in-frame clones are kept and a portion is missing. This sample has roughly 770,000 clones, with 90% to 97% found just once. The chain joins TRBV7-9 to TRBJ2-2, with no clear D. The sample consisted of naive CD8+ T cells sorted from blood. The receptor was derived from a young man in good health. The DNA for the CDR3 is TGTGCCAGCAGCGCTAGGAACACCGGGGAGCTGTTTTTT. Encoded protein: CASSARNTGELFF.